The 11 T cell receptor beta chains reported below all come from one sample, sequenced in a study of human T cells and chemical hapten exposure. Each CDR3 protein is one row after TCRdb ran MiXCR on the RACE reads. The table lists nearly 350,000 distinct CDR3 sequences, roughly 6.9% of them singletons. The time point here: patch test 1, 2 weeks after DPC sensitization. The treatment here: therapeutic diphenylcyclopropenone sensitization with weekly scalp DPC. Material: whole blood, obtained in connection with sensitization to the hapten diphenylcyclopropenone (DPC). The receptors shown here come from a woman aged 18 to 35 with alopecia areata. Some clones in this sample may be carry-over from other donors' samples.

On this clonotype itself: Just one base apart from a much larger clone, this may be a read error. J is TRBJ2-3 and V is TRBV18; perhaps TRBD1 as D (5 bases). V lost 4 bases and J 11 bases, leaving 16 bases between the germline ends. The CDR3 sequence is 13 residues long. Germline values: CDR1 KGHSH, CDR2 LQKENI. The CDR3, as DNA: TGTGCCAGCTCACGCCCGACAGTCAATAGGCAGTATTTT. It yields the protein CASSRPTVNRQYF.

This clonotype occurred many times. The V and J genes are TRBV6-6 and TRBJ1-5; maybe TRBD1 (5 bases). The CDR3 contains 13 residues. Germline CDR1 and CDR2: MNHNY and SVGAGI (reference sequence). V dropped 4 bases and J dropped 5 bases, with 9 bases sitting between them. CDR3 nucleotide sequence: TGTGCCAGCAGTTCAGGGCGACATCAGCCCCAGCATTTT. Translation gives CASSSGRHQPQHF.

This clonotype was seen many times. The chain employs TRBV5-1 and TRBJ2-7; tentatively, D is TRBD1 or TRBD2 (5 bases each). The CDR3 runs to 12 residues. V was shortened by 5 bases and J by 3 bases, with 9 bases between the two germline ends. The germline V gene has CDR1 SGHRS and CDR2 YFSETQ. The CDR3 DNA sequence: TGCGCCAGCAGAGAGGGGAACTACGAGCAGTACTTC. Its translation is CASREGNYEQYF.

The chain uses TRBV12-3 or TRBV12-4 and TRBJ2-7; D possibly corresponds to TRBD2 (5 bases). Trimming took off 5 bases at V and 7 bases at J, with 9 bases between the two ends. CDR3 length: 11 amino acids. In DNA, the CDR3 is TGTGCCAGCAGTCAGACGGGAGAGCAGTACTTC. Its translation: CASSQTGEQYF.

The table lists this clonotype with many counts. This chain uses TRBV7-2 with TRBJ2-3; weak D call: TRBD2 (6 bases). The ends were cut back, 2 bases at V and 0 bases at J, with 9 bases in the middle. CDR3 length: 15 amino acids. Per the germline V gene, CDR1 is SGHTA and CDR2 is FQGNSA. CDR3 protein: CASSLSGTSTDTQYF. The CDR3 DNA follows: TGTGCCAGCAGCTTATCGGGGACTAGCACAGATACGCAGTATTTT. Looking up the rest from reference TRBV7-2 and TRBJ2-3 gives the full variable domain: GAGVSQSPSNKVTEKGKDVELRCDPISGHTALYWYRQSLGQGLEFLIYFQGNSAPDKSGLPSDRFSAERTGGSVSTLTIQRTQQEDSAVYLCASSLSGTSTDTQYFGPGTRLTVL.

With regard to this clonotype: A read error may explain this, as a much larger clone is one base away. The rearrangement links TRBV6-2 or TRBV6-3 to TRBJ2-3; the D is unclear. Trimming left V 4 bases short and J 2 bases short, with 10 bases between. Germline V lookup: CDR1 MNHEY, CDR2 SVGEGT. CDR3 size: 14 residues. CDR3 amino acids: CASSWHQTTDTQYF. The CDR3 DNA reads as TGTGCCAGCAGTTGGCACCAGACCACAGATACGCAGTATTTT.

The chain is built from TRBV7-2 and TRBJ2-1, with D possibly matching TRBD1 (6 bases). The CDR3 is 16 residues long. Germline assignment: CDR1 SGHTA and CDR2 FQGNSA. V lost 5 bases, J lost 8 bases, and 22 bases lay in between. The CDR3 region has the DNA TGTGCCAGCAGCCTAGTAGGGACAAATCTTGTCGATGAGCAGTTCTTC. Its translation: CASSLVGTNLVDEQFF.

With regard to this clonotype: A much more abundant neighbour one base away suggests this may be a read error. The chain combines TRBV6-4 with TRBJ2-3; the D is unclear. The CDR3 sequence is 15 residues long. CDR1 is MRHNA and CDR2 is SNTAGT in the germline V gene. Between the trimmed V and J ends, which lost 6 bases and 0 bases, there was a span of 13 bases. The CDR3 nucleotides are TGTGCCAGCAGCCAACCGAGCCGAAGCACAGATACGCAGTATTTT. This encodes CASSQPSRSTDTQYF.

This clonotype has a count of ten or more. This chain uses TRBV7-6 with TRBJ2-1, with 8 bases that match TRBD1. V shed 5 bases, J shed 4 bases, and the junction held 7 bases outside the gene matches. This CDR3 comprises 15 residues. The germline CDR1 and CDR2 sequences are SGHVS and FNYEAQ. CDR3 sequence (DNA): TGTGCCAGCAGCAGCAGACAGGGGACATACAATGAGCAGTTCTTC. Translating gives CASSSRQGTYNEQFF.

This clonotype turned up a few times. This chain uses TRBV10-3 with TRBJ2-5, with TRBD1 as a possible D gene (5 bases). This CDR3 region has 15 residues. Germline CDR1 and CDR2: ENHRY and SYGVKD. Deletions cut 2 bases from V and 2 bases from J, with 12 bases between. The CDR3 here is CAISEQGQGQETQYF. The CDR3 DNA follows: TGTGCCATCAGTGAGCAGGGCCAAGGGCAAGAGACCCAGTACTTC.

This clonotype was counted between two and nine times. The chain employs TRBV29-1 and TRBJ1-1; 9 nucleotides match TRBD1. Germline CDR1 reads SQVTM; CDR2 reads ANQGSEA. This CDR3 has 14 amino acids. V shed 7 bases and J 5 bases; nucleotides not matched to a gene: 11. The CDR3 spells CSARRDRVGTEAFF. CDR3 in DNA: TGCAGCGCTCGCCGGGACAGGGTTGGGACTGAAGCTTTCTTT.